This T cell receptor (beta chain) was captured in a study of T cell repertoires in cytomegalovirus infection. Using its own MiXCR run on the reads, TCRdb lists one record per CDR3 protein. Altogether approximately 1,000,000 distinct CDR3 sequences are present, approximately 31% being singletons, with the ten largest covering about an eighth. To note about this clonotype: Its cognate antigen is unknown.

CDR3 size: 14 residues. CDR1 is SGHVS, CDR2 FNYEAQ, per germline. The germline V and J ends were trimmed by 5 bases and 5 bases, with 12 bases remaining between them. This sequence originates from a human donor in good health (CMV status not recorded). Some clones in this sample may be carry-over from other donors' samples. The sequenced sample was cultured CD8+ T cells from PBMCs, obtained from culture after CMV antigen stimulation. The rearrangement joins TRBV7-6 to TRBJ1-4; a possible D gene is TRBD1 (5 bases). This CDR3 is CASSRWGKNEKLFF. DNA of the CDR3: TGTGCCAGCAGCCGGTGGGGGAAAAATGAAAAACTGTTTTTT.